This TCR beta chain was retrieved from a study of CD8 T cells in Susac syndrome. With random hexamers, reverse transcription was performed on about 0.5 to 1 ug of RNA. TCRdb itself ran the immunoSEQ multiplex PCR reads through MiXCR, one entry per CDR3 protein. The sample holds 200,000 or so distinct CDR3 sequences; nearly 95% are singletons and the top ten take approximately 0.097%. Treatment-naive patients with stable or active relapsing-remitting disease were the multiple sclerosis controls. The germline V gene encodes CDR1 SEHNR and CDR2 FQNEAQ (reference sequence). The CDR3 totals 16 residues. The V segment lost 1 base and the J segment 8 bases; nucleotides outside the gene matches: 13.

This chain links TRBV7-9 with TRBJ1-2, with TRBD1 identical over 7 bases. This TCR came from a human donor with multiple sclerosis. Sequencing input: CD4+ T cells from PBMCs. DNA of the CDR3: TGTGCCAGCAGCTTAGTGGTCAGCCCAGGGGGATTCGGCTACACCTTC. The encoded protein is CASSLVVSPGGFGYTF.